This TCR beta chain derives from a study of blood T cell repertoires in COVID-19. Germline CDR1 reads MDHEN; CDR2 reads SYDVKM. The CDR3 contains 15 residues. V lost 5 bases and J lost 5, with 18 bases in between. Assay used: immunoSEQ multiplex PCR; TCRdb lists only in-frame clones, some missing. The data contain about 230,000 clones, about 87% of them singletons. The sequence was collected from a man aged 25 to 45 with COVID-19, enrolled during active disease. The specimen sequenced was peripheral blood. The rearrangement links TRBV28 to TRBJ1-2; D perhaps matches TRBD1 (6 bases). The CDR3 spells CASSPTGAVRYGYTF. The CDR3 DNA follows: TGTGCCAGCAGTCCGACAGGAGCCGTAAGATATGGCTACACCTTC.